One TCR beta chain is described in this entry. Its recognized antigen is unknown. No much larger clone exists at a distance of one base, and base qualities are not known. These data originate in a study of blood T cell repertoires in COVID-19 (dated by TCRdb to 2018 to 2020). Concerning the study at large: Samples covering the acute and convalescent phases of COVID-19 were provided by collaborators in the United States, Italy and Spain. The material from the prospective study consisted of cDNA or gDNA derived from T cells, B-cell-depleted T cells, or PBMCs. The dataset comprised deeply sampled blood TCRbeta repertoires from subjects exposed to, actively infected with, or recovered from COVID-19. The repertoires were made available in a free public database intended to serve as a resource for research on the immune response to SARS-CoV-2. The samples were drawn from the first 160 participants of the ongoing ImmuneRACE study and from 950 to 1,500 subjects provided by 6 global collaborators. The sample metadata nearly always contained a de-identified subject ID, COVID-19 status, age in years and sex. Where available, HLA class I and class II types were obtained from metadata supplied by the sample provider rather than from assay-based typing. General conclusions and limits of the study: The amount of clinical and demographic metadata varied by source and participant and was provided uncurated.

The CDR3, cysteine through phenylalanine, is 20 amino acids long. The only DNA kept is the CDR3, 60 bases in frame from the first base. The germline V gene provides CDR1 SGHTA and CDR2 FQGTGA. Trimming leaves V shorter by 5 bases and J shorter by 0 bases, with the junction holding 19 bases beyond the gene matches. Each collaborating institution followed its own protocols to collect whole blood in K2EDTA tubes. For TCRbeta analysis, collaborator samples were shipped as frozen whole blood, as isolated PBMCs, or as DNA extracted from either sample type. TCRbeta CDR3 regions were amplified from genomic DNA by means of the immunoSEQ Assay, a bias-controlled multiplex PCR. The authors' analysis ran thus. The number of nucleated cells in each sample was estimated from the amplification of reference gene primers within the assay. Sequence reads were collapsed and filtered to measure the absolute abundance of every unique TCRbeta CDR3 rearrangement. For each sample, productive Simpson clonality was calculated by taking the square root of Simpson's diversity index across productive rearrangements. The immuneACCESS repertoire file appears here via TCRdb, limited to in-frame rearrangements. These files lack a portion of the clones; in checked studies, under half of the deficit traces to unresolved V genes, and the cause of the others is not known. The V and J calls and clone size were taken over from that table, and D and trimming were inferred from the DNA. This sample lists about 25,000 clones; around 86% were detected once. The ten largest clones capture less than 10% of the sample.

Sequenced input: peripheral blood. This receptor chain uses TRBV7-3 and TRBJ2-3, with 8 bases aligning to TRBD2. The TCR was taken from a man aged 45 to 65 with active COVID-19. The DNA is as follows: TGTGCCAGCAGCCTTCTCGGCCAGCGGGGGTCTAAAATTAGCACAGATACGCAGTATTTT. It specifies CASSLLGQRGSKISTDTQYF.